This T cell receptor delta chain comes out of a study of gammadelta T cells in human blood (dated by TCRdb to 2020 to 2021). What the research found in general, with its limitations: The study reported that microbial exposure appeared to drive polyclonal expansion of innate gamma-delta T cells immediately after birth.

This clone was picked up a small number of times. What this receptor recognizes is not known. Just one base apart from a much larger clone, this may be a read error. Other DNA sequences within the sample encode an identical CDR3. CDR1 GEAIGNYY and CDR2 EKD are derived from the germline V gene. Including cysteine and phenylalanine, the CDR3 has 19 amino acids. Only CDR3 DNA remains: 57 bases, in frame from the first base. Receptors were amplified or captured by RT-PCR. These reads were obtained on an Illumina MiSeq. Public reads were reanalyzed in TCRdb with CATT, and rows carrying the same DNA were merged afterwards. This sample lists several hundred delta-chain clones; roughly 30% were detected once. The ten top clones hold about a third of the sample.

The source material was Vgamma9Vdelta2 gamma-delta T cells from cord blood. This receptor chain uses TRDV2 and TRDJ3, and possibly TRDD3, on 6 matching bases. The origin of this receptor is a newborn. The CDR3 corresponds to CACAGLGPAGSWDTRQMFF. The bases are TGTGCCTGTGCCGGACTGGGCCCCGCCGGCTCCTGGGACACTCGACAGATGTTTTTC.